Detailed here is one TCR beta chain. TCR beta libraries were built with iRepertoire HTBI primers and Arm-PCR of CDR3 regions. TCRdb processed the multiplex PCR reads anew with MiXCR; each CDR3 protein has one entry. The sample lists under 450,000 distinct CDR3 sequences, roughly 20% seen once, with 25% to 30% in the top ten. Indicated time point: persistent/refractory GD, antithyroid drugs over 5 years with positive TRAb. PBMC-derived RNA was used for the TCR library. This sample was taken from a study of regulatory T cells in long-lasting Graves disease. Looking at the study overall: Over 5 years of antithyroid drugs plus positive TSH receptor antibodies defined persistent Graves' disease.

Trimming took off 3 bases at V and 0 bases at J, with 4 bases between the two ends. Germline CDR1 is SQVTM and CDR2 is ANQGSEA. The CDR3 spans 12 residues. The sequence was collected from a middle-aged woman with Graves disease. The V call is TRBV29-1, the J call TRBJ2-3; D is unclear. The source was peripheral blood mononuclear cells (PBMCs), collected when the disease was refractory, from a patient treated with antithyroid drugs. In nucleotides, the CDR3 is TGCAGCGTTGAGGAGAGCACAGATACGCAGTATTTT. This gives the protein CSVEESTDTQYF.